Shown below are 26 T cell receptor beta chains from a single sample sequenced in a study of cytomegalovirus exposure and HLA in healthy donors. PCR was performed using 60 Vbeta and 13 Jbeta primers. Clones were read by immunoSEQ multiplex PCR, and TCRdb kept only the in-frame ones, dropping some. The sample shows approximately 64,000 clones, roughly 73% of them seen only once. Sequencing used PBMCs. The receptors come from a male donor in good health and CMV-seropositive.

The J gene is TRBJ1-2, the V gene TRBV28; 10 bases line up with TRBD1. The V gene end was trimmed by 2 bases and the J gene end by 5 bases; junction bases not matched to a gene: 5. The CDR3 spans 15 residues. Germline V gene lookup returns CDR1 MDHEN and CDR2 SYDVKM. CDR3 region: CASSLPQGQGYGYTF. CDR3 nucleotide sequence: TGTGCCAGCAGTTTACCTCAGGGACAGGGGTATGGCTACACCTTC.

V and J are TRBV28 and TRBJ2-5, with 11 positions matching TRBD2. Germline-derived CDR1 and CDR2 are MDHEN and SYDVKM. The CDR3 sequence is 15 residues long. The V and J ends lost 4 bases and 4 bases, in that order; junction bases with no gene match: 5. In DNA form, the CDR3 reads TGTGCCAGCAGTTCCATTAGCGGGGGGGGAGAGACCCAGTACTTC. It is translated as CASSSISGGGETQYF. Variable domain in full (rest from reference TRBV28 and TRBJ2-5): DVKVTQSSRYLVKRTGEKVFLECVQDMDHENMFWYRQDPGLGLRLIYFSYDVKMKEKGDIPEGYSVSREKKERFSLILESASTNQTSMYLCASSSISGGGETQYFGPGTRLLVL.

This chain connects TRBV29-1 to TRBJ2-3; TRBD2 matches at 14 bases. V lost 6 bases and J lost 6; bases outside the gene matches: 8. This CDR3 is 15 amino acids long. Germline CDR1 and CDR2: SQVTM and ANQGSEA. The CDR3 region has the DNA TGCAGCGTCGGTGGACTAGCGGGGGGCCCTGATACGCAGTATTTT. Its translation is CSVGGLAGGPDTQYF.

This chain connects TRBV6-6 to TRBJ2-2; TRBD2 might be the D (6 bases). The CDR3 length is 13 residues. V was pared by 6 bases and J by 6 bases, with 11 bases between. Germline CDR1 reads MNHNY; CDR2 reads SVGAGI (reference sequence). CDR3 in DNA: TGTGCCAGCAGCCCAACTAGCCCCGGGGAGCTGTTTTTT. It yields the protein CASSPTSPGELFF.

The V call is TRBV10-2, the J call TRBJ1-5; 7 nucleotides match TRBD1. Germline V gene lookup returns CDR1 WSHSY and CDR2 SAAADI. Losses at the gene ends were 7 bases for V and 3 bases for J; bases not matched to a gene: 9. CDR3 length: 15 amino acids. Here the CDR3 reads CASKESTGLNQPQHF. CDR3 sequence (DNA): TGCGCCAGCAAAGAATCGACAGGGCTCAATCAGCCCCAGCATTTT.

As DNA, the CDR3 is TGTGCCAGCAGCGGACAGGGCCTCGGATTTAGCGAGCAGTACTTC. Translating gives CASSGQGLGFSEQYF. The gene calls are TRBV2 and TRBJ2-7, with 8 bases that match TRBD1. The CDR3 is 15 residues long. The V segment lost 6 bases and the J segment 6 bases; nucleotides outside the gene matches: 13. Looked up from germline, CDR1 is SNHLY and CDR2 is FYNNEI. The entire variable domain, with the rest obtained from reference TRBV2 and TRBJ2-7, is as follows: EPEVTQTPSHQVTQMGQEVILRCVPISNHLYFYWYRQILGQKVEFLVSFYNNEISEKSEIFDDQFSVERPDGSNFTLKIRSTKLEDSAMYFCASSGQGLGFSEQYFGPGTRLTVT.

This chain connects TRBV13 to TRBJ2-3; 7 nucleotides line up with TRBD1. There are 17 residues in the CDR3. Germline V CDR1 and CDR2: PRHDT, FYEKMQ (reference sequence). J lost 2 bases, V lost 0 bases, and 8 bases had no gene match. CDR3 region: CASSLGQGNLYTDTQYF. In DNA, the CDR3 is TGTGCCAGCAGCTTAGGACAGGGGAACCTTTACACAGATACGCAGTATTTT.

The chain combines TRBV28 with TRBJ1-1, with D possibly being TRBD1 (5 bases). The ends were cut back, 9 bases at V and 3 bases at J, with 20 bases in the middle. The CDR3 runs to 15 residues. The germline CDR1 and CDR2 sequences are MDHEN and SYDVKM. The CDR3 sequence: CASAVRGVEDTEAFF. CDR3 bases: TGTGCCAGTGCCGTCCGGGGGGTTGAGGACACTGAAGCTTTCTTT.

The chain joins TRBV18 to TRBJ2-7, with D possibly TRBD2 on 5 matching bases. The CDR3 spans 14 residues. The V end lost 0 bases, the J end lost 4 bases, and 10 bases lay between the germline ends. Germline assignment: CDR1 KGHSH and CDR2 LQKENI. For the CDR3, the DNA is TGTGCCAGCTCACCACCCGGGGTTCAGTACGAGCAGTACTTC. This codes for CASSPPGVQYEQYF.

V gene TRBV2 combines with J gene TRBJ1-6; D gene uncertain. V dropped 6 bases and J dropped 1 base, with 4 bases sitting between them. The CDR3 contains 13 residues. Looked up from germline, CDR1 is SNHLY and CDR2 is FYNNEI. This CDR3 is CASSGSYNSPLHF. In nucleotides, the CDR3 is TGTGCCAGCAGCGGTTCCTATAATTCACCCCTCCACTTT.

CDR3 in amino acids: CASSANAYGSSSYEQYF. In nucleotides, the CDR3 is TGTGCCAGCAGCGCCAATGCGTACGGGTCGAGCTCCTACGAGCAGTACTTC. This sequence joins TRBV7-9 and TRBJ2-7; D is undetermined. Germline V gives CDR1 SEHNR, CDR2 FQNEAQ (reference sequence). The CDR3 consists of 17 residues. The V gene lost 5 bases and the J gene lost 0 bases, with 20 bases spanning the gap.

The CDR3 here is CASSLANGGGYEQYF. The CDR3, as DNA: TGCGCCAGCAGCTTGGCTAACGGGGGAGGCTACGAGCAGTACTTC. The chain carries TRBV5-1 and TRBJ2-7; perhaps TRBD2 as D (6 bases). V lost 0 bases, J lost 3 bases, and 13 bases lay in between. The CDR3 has 15 amino acids. Germline V CDR1 and CDR2: SGHRS, YFSETQ.

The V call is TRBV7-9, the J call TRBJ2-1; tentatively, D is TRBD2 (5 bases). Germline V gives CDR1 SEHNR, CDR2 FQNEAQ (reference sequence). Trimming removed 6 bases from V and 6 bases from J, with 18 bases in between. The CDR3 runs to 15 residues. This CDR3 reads CASSHVGEPPNEQFF. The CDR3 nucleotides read TGTGCCAGCAGTCATGTCGGGGAGCCCCCCAATGAGCAGTTCTTC.

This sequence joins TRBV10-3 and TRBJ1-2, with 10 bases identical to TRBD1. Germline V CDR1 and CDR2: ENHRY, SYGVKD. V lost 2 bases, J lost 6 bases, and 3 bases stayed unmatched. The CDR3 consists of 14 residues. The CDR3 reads CAISEGGQGHGYTF. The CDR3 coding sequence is TGTGCCATCAGTGAGGGGGGACAGGGGCATGGCTACACCTTC.

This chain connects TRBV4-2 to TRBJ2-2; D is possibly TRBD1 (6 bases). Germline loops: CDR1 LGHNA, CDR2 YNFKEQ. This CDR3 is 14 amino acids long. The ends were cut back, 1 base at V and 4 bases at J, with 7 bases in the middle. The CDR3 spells CASSQGTATGELFF. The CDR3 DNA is TGTGCCAGCAGCCAAGGGACAGCCACCGGGGAGCTGTTTTTT.

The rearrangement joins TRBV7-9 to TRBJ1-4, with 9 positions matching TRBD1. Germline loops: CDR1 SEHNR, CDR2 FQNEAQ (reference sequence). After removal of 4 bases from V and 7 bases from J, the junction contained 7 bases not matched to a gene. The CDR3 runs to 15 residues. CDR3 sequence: CASSYWTGVGEKLFF. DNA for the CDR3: TGTGCCAGCAGCTACTGGACAGGGGTGGGTGAAAAACTGTTTTTT.

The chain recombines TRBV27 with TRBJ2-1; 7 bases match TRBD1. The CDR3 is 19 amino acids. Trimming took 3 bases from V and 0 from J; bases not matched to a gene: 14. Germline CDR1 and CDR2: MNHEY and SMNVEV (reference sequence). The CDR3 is CASSFRTGGRESSYNEQFF. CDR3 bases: TGTGCCAGCAGTTTCCGGACAGGAGGTAGGGAGAGCTCCTACAATGAGCAGTTCTTC.

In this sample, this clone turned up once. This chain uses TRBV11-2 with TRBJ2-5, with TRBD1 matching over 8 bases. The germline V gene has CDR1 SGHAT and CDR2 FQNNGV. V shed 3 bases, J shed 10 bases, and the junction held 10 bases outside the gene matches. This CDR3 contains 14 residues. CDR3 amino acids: CASSFQGAVWDQYF. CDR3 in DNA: TGTGCCAGCAGCTTCCAGGGGGCAGTTTGGGACCAGTACTTC.

CDR3 loop: CASSLEWGGAEAFF. Written as DNA, the CDR3 is TGTGCCAGCAGCTTGGAATGGGGAGGAGCTGAAGCTTTCTTT. V gene TRBV5-5 combines with J gene TRBJ1-1; D call uncertain. The CDR3 runs 14 residues. Trimming stripped 0 bases from V and 6 bases from J, with 12 bases between. Germline V lookup: CDR1 SGHKS, CDR2 YYEKEE (reference sequence).

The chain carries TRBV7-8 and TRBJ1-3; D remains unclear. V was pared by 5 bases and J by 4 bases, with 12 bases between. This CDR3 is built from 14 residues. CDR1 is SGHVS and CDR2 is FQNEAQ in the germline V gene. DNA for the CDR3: TGTGCCAGCAGCCCGACGGGTCCCGGAAACACCATATATTTT. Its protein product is CASSPTGPGNTIYF. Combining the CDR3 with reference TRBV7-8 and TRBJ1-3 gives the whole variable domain GAGVSQSPRYKVAKRGQDVALRCDPISGHVSLFWYQQALGQGPEFLTYFQNEAQLDKSGLPSDRFFAERPEGSVSTLKIQRTQQEDSAVYLCASSPTGPGNTIYFGEGSWLTVV.

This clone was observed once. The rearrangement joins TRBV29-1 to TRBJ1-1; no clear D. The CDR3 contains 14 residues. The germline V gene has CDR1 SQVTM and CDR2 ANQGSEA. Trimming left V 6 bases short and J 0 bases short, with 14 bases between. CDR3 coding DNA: TGCAGCGTATCCCTCCCAGTTTTGAACACTGAAGCTTTCTTT. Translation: CSVSLPVLNTEAFF. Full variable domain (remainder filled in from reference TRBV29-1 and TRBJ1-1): SAVISQKPSRDICQRGTSLTIQCQVDSQVTMMFWYRQQPGQSLTLIATANQGSEATYESGFVIDKFPISRPNLTFSTLTVSNMSPEDSSIYLCSVSLPVLNTEAFFGQGTRLTVV.

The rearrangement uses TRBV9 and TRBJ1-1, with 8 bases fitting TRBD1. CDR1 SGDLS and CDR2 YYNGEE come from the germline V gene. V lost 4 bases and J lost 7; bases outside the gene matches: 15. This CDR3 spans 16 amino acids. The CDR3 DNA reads TGTGCCAGCAGCTTAAACCCCCAAGGGACAGGCCTTGAAGCTTTCTTT. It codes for CASSLNPQGTGLEAFF.

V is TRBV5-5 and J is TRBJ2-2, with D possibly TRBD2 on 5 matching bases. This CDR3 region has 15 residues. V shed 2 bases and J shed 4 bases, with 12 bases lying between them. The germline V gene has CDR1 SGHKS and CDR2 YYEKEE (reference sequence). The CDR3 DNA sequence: TGTGCCAGCAGCTTTGAACTAGTAGTCACCGGGGAGCTGTTTTTT. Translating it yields CASSFELVVTGELFF.

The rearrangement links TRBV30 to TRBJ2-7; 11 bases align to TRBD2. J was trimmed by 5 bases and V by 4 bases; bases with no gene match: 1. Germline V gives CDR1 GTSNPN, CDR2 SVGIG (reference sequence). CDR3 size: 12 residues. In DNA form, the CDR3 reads TGTGCCTGGACTAGCGGGGGGAACGAGCAGTACTTC. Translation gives CAWTSGGNEQYF.

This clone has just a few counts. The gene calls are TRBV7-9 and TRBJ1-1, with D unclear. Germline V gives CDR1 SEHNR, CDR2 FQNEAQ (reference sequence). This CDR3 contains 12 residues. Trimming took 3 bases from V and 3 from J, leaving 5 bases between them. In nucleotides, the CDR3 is TGTGCCAGCAGCTTTCAATACACTGAAGCTTTCTTT. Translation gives CASSFQYTEAFF. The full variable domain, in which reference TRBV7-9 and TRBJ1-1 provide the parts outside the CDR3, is DTGVSQNPRHKITKRGQNVTFRCDPISEHNRLYWYRQTLGQGPEFLTYFQNEAQLEKSRLLSDRFSAERPKGSFSTLEIQRTEQGDSAMYLCASSFQYTEAFFGQGTRLTVV.

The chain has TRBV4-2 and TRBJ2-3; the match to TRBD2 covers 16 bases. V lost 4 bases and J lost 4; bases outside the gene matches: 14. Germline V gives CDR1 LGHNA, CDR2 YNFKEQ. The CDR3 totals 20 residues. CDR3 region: CASSPRGTSGGASRADTQYF. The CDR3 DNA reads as TGTGCCAGCAGCCCGCGGGGGACTAGCGGGGGGGCCTCTCGTGCAGATACGCAGTATTTT.